Presented here are 9 T cell receptor beta chains from one specimen sequenced in a study of control samples from healthy donors and cancer patients. Using immunoSEQ multiplex PCR, the repertoire was profiled, and TCRdb retains in-frame clones only, with some absent. The table includes about 79,000 clones, roughly 93% detected once. The sample was PBMCs. The receptors were sampled from a woman aged 40-49 years with lung cancer.

This rearrangement joins TRBV18 to TRBJ2-7, with 8 bases matching TRBD1. The CDR3 is 15 residues long. The junction had 6 bases not matched to a gene; V was cut back by 3 bases and J by 2 bases. Germline V gene data show CDR1 as KGHSH and CDR2 as LQKENI. CDR3 region: CASSPGQGETYEQYF. CDR3 sequence (DNA): TGTGCCAGCTCACCTGGACAGGGAGAGACCTACGAGCAGTACTTC.

This rearrangement joins TRBV28 to TRBJ2-7; TRBD1 agrees at 7 bases. In germline, CDR1 is MDHEN, CDR2 SYDVKM. The V gene end was trimmed by 2 bases and the J gene end by 6 bases; junction bases not matched to a gene: 4. The CDR3 contains 13 residues. For the CDR3, the DNA is TGTGCCAGCAGTTTAGACAGGGTTCGCGAGCAGTACTTC. It specifies CASSLDRVREQYF. Complete variable domain (other parts from reference TRBV28 and TRBJ2-7): DVKVTQSSRYLVKRTGEKVFLECVQDMDHENMFWYRQDPGLGLRLIYFSYDVKMKEKGDIPEGYSVSREKKERFSLILESASTNQTSMYLCASSLDRVREQYFGPGTRLTVT.

The chain employs TRBV2 and TRBJ1-1; 10 nucleotides line up with TRBD1. With V trimmed by 6 bases and J by 11 bases, 21 bases remained unmatched. The CDR3 spans 17 residues. CDR1 is SNHLY and CDR2 is FYNNEI in the germline V gene. The CDR3 is CASREDRGWLILLWAFF. The CDR3 coding sequence is TGTGCCAGCAGAGAGGACAGGGGGTGGTTGATCTTGCTTTGGGCTTTCTTT.

The chain uses TRBV7-2 and TRBJ1-6, with TRBD1 as a possible D gene (6 bases). The germline CDR1 and CDR2 sequences are SGHTA and FQGNSA. The CDR3 length is 16 residues. Trimming left V 5 bases short and J 0 bases short, with 11 bases between. The CDR3 spells CASSPTGNSYNSPLHF. DNA for the CDR3: TGTGCCAGCAGCCCTACAGGGAACTCCTATAATTCACCCCTCCACTTT.

The chain couples TRBV15 to TRBJ2-7; D ambiguous. The CDR3 is made up of 13 amino acids. The germline CDR1 and CDR2 sequences are LNHNV and YYDKDF (reference sequence). V was trimmed by 0 bases and J by 4 bases, leaving 7 bases between them. The CDR3 here is CATSREEVYEQYF. In DNA form, the CDR3 reads TGTGCCACCAGCAGAGAGGAAGTTTACGAGCAGTACTTC.

The chain links TRBV6-5 to TRBJ2-7, with D tentatively TRBD1 or TRBD2 (5 bases each). The germline gives CDR1 MNHEY, CDR2 SVGAGI. The V gene lost 6 bases and the J gene lost 4 bases, with 13 bases spanning the gap. CDR3 length: 13 residues. The CDR3 nucleotides read TGTGCCAGCAGCCTCGGGACGGATTACGAGCAGTACTTC. It codes for CASSLGTDYEQYF.

This chain connects TRBV19 to TRBJ1-5, with D tentatively TRBD1 (5 bases). V lost 11 bases and J lost 1, with 18 bases in between. Germline V gives CDR1 LNHDA, CDR2 SQIVND (reference sequence). The CDR3 totals 15 residues. The CDR3 nucleotides read TGTGCCTCGTATGATAGGGGTGAGAGCAATCAGCCCCAGCATTTT. It encodes CASYDRGESNQPQHF.

DNA for the CDR3: TGTGCCACCAGTGACCGACCAGGGTCCGGGGAGCTGTTTTTT. Translating it yields CATSDRPGSGELFF. This chain uses TRBV24-1 with TRBJ2-2, with a weak D call TRBD1 (5 bases). Germline V gene sequence: CDR1 KGHDR, CDR2 SFDVKD. The CDR3 has 14 amino acids. V was shortened by 4 bases and J by 6 bases, with 11 bases between the two germline ends.

This rearrangement joins TRBV2 to TRBJ2-7; D may match TRBD1 or TRBD2 (6 bases each). Germline V gene lookup returns CDR1 SNHLY and CDR2 FYNNEI. The V end lost 4 bases, the J end lost 2 bases, and 18 bases lay between the germline ends. The CDR3 has 16 residues. The DNA for the CDR3 is TGTGCCAGCAGTGCAAGGTGGGGGGCGGAGGCCTACGAGCAGTACTTC. Its translation: CASSARWGAEAYEQYF.